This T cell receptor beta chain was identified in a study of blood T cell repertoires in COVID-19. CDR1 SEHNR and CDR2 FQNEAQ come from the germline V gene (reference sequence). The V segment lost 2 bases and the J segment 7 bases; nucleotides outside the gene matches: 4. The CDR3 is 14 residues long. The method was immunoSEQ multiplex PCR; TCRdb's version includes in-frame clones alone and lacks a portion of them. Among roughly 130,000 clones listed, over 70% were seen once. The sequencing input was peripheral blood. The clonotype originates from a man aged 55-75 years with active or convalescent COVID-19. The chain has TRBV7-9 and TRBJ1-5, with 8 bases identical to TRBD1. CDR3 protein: CASSLTGGGQPQHF. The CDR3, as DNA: TGTGCCAGCAGCTTAACAGGGGGGGGACAGCCCCAGCATTTT. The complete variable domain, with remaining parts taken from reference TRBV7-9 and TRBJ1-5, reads DTGVSQNPRHKITKRGQNVTFRCDPISEHNRLYWYRQTLGQGPEFLTYFQNEAQLEKSRLLSDRFSAERPKGSFSTLEIQRTEQGDSAMYLCASSLTGGGQPQHFGDGTRLSIL.